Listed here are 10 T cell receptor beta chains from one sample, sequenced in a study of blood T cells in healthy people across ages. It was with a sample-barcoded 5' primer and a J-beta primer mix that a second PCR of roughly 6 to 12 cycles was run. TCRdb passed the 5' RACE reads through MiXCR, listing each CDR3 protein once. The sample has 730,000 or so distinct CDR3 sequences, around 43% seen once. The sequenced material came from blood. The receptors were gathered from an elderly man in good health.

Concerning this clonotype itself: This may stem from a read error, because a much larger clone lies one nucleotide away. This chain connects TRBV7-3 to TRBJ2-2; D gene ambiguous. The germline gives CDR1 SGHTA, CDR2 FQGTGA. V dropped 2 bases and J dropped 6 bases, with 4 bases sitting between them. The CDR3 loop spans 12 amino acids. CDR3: CASSLWPGELFF. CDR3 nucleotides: TGTGCCAGCAGCTTATGGCCCGGGGAGCTGTTTTTT.

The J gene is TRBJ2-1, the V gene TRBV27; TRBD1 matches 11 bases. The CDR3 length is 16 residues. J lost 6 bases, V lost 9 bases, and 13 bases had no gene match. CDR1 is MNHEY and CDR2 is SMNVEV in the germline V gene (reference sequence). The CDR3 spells CASHRRGTGGVNEQFF. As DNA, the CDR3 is TGTGCCAGTCACAGGAGGGGGACAGGGGGGGTCAATGAGCAGTTCTTC.

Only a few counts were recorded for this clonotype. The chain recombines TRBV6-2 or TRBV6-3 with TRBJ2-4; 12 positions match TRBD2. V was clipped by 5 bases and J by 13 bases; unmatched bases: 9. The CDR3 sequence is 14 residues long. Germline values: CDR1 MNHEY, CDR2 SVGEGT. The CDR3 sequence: CASSTTSGSFEQYF. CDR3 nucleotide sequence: TGTGCCAGCAGTACGACTAGCGGGAGTTTTGAGCAGTACTTC.

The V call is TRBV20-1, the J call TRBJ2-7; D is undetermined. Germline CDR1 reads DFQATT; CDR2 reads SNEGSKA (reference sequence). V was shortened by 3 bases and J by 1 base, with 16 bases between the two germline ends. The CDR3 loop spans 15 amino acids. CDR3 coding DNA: TGCAGTGCTAGTGGTGTACCGATCATTTCCTACGAGCAGTACTTC. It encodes CSASGVPIISYEQYF.

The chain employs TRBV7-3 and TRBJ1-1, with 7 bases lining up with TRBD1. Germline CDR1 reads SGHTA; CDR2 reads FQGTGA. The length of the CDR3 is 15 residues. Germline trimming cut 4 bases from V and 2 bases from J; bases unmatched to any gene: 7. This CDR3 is CASSSTGSPNTEAFF. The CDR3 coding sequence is TGTGCCAGCAGCTCGACAGGGTCTCCAAACACTGAAGCTTTCTTT.

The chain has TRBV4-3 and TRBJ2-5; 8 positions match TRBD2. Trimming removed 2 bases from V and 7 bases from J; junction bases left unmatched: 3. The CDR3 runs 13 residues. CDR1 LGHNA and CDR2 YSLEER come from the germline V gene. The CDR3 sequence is CASSQRSGGTQYF. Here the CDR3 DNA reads TGCGCCAGCAGCCAACGGAGCGGGGGGACCCAGTACTTC.

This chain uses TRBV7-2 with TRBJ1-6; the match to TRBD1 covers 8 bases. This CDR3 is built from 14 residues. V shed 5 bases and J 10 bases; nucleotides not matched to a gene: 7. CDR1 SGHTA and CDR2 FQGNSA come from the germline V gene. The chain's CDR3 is CASSPQGVLSPLHF. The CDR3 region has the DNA TGTGCCAGCAGCCCACAGGGGGTGTTGTCACCCCTCCACTTT. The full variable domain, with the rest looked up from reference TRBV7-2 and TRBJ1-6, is GAGVSQSPSNKVTEKGKDVELRCDPISGHTALYWYRQSLGQGLEFLIYFQGNSAPDKSGLPSDRFSAERTGGSVSTLTIQRTQQEDSAVYLCASSPQGVLSPLHFGNGTRLTVT.

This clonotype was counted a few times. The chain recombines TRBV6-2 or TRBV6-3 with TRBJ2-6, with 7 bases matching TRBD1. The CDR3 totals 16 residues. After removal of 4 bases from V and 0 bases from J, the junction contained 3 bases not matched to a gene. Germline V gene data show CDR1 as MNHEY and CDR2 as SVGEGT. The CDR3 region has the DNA TGTGCCAGCAGTTTGACAGGGTTCTCTGGGGCCAACGTCCTGACTTTC. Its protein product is CASSLTGFSGANVLTF.

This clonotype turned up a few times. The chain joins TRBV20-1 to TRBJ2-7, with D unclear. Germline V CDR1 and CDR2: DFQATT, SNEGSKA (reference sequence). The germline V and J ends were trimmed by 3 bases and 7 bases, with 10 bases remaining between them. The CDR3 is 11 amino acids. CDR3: CSASQTVEQYF. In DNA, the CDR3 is TGCAGTGCTAGTCAGACTGTTGAGCAGTACTTC.

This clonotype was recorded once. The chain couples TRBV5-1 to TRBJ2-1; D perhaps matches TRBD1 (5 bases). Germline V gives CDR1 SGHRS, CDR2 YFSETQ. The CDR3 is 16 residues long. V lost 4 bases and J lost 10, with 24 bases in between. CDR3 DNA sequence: TGCGCCAGCAGCCCGGCGCCACAGGCCCTCGACGGGGAGCAGTTCTTC. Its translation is CASSPAPQALDGEQFF.